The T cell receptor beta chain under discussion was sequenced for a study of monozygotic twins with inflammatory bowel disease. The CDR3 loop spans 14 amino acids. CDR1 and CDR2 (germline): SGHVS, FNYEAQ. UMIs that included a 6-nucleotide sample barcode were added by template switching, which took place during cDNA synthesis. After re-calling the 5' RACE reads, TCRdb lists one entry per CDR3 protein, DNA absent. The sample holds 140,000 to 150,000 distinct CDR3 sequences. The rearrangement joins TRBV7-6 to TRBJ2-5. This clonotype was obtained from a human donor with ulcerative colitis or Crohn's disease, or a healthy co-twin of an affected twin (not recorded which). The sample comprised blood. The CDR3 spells CASSLAGRQETQYF.